This is a list of T cell receptor beta chains from one sample in a study of radiotherapy plus CTLA-4 blockade in lung cancer. Assay: immunoSEQ multiplex PCR; the TCRdb copy retains only in-frame clones and omits some. The data contain tens of thousands of clones, more than 70% of them singletons. This specimen was peripheral blood, taken from a patient treated with radiotherapy plus ipilimumab. These receptors all come from a human donor with non-small cell lung cancer who had stable disease on radiotherapy plus ipilimumab. CDR3s include the opening cysteine and the closing phenylalanine or tryptophan. The order of the fields is CDR3 DNA, CDR3 protein, D gene, clone size, V gene, J gene. D genes are given only for firm matches. Not all rows give a size; the values are once, few, many and, for expanded clones, a class.

CDR3 DNA: TGTGCCTCGACGGGCTCGAACGACTATGGCTACACCTTC
CDR3 protein: CASTGSNDYGYTF
D gene: -
clone size: -
V gene: TRBV28
J gene: TRBJ1-2

CDR3 DNA: TGTGCCAGCCCTAGGGGGGTCGAGCAGTACTTC
CDR3 protein: CASPRGVEQYF
D gene: -
clone size: -
V gene: TRBV6-6
J gene: TRBJ2-7

CDR3 DNA: TGTGCCATCAGTGACCCGGGCGGTACTGAAAAACTGTTTTTT
CDR3 protein: CAISDPGGTEKLFF
D gene: -
clone size: -
V gene: TRBV10-3
J gene: TRBJ1-4

CDR3 DNA: TGTGCCAGCTCTCTGAGCACTGAAGCTTTCTTT
CDR3 protein: CASSLSTEAFF
D gene: -
clone size: -
V gene: TRBV18
J gene: TRBJ1-1

CDR3 DNA: TGTGCCAGCAGCGTAGGTGGAGTTTTCTCTGGAAACACCATATATTTT
CDR3 protein: CASSVGGVFSGNTIYF
D gene: -
clone size: -
V gene: TRBV9
J gene: TRBJ1-3

CDR3 DNA: TGTGCCAGCAGCCCCATGGCGGCAGGGGGTAAACGGGCTTTCTTT
CDR3 protein: CASSPMAAGGKRAFF
D gene: TRBD1
clone size: few
V gene: TRBV7-9
J gene: TRBJ1-1

CDR3 DNA: TGTGCCAGCAGCTTGTCCGACAATCAGCCCCAGCATTTT
CDR3 protein: CASSLSDNQPQHF
D gene: -
clone size: few
V gene: TRBV5-6
J gene: TRBJ1-5

CDR3 DNA: TGCGCCAGCAGCACGGGGACGAAGCAGTACTTC
CDR3 protein: CASSTGTKQYF
D gene: -
clone size: -
V gene: TRBV5-1
J gene: TRBJ2-7

CDR3 DNA: TGCAGCGTTGAAGGGGGTTTGGGCGGGGGTTACGAGCAGTACTTC
CDR3 protein: CSVEGGLGGGYEQYF
D gene: TRBD2
clone size: -
V gene: TRBV29-1
J gene: TRBJ2-7

CDR3 DNA: TGCGCCAGCAGCCGCGGGGGGGATGGCTACACCTTC
CDR3 protein: CASSRGGDGYTF
D gene: -
clone size: -
V gene: TRBV5-1
J gene: TRBJ1-2

CDR3 DNA: TGTGCCAGCAGGGAGACTCAGGGGGCAGGGAATGAAAAACTGTTTTTT
CDR3 protein: CASRETQGAGNEKLFF
D gene: TRBD1
clone size: few
V gene: TRBV2
J gene: TRBJ1-4

CDR3 DNA: TGTGCCAGTAGTATAGTTGGGACAGAGAACTATGGCTACACCTTC
CDR3 protein: CASSIVGTENYGYTF
D gene: TRBD1
clone size: -
V gene: TRBV19
J gene: TRBJ1-2

CDR3 DNA: TGCAGCGCACCAAGTCGGGGGGGTTGGGGAGGCTACACCTTC
CDR3 protein: CSAPSRGGWGGYTF
D gene: -
clone size: -
V gene: TRBV29-1
J gene: TRBJ1-2

CDR3 DNA: TGTGCCAGCAGTCCCCTCGGGGGAGGGGTGGAAGAGACCCAGTACTTC
CDR3 protein: CASSPLGGGVEETQYF
D gene: TRBD2
clone size: -
V gene: TRBV11-1
J gene: TRBJ2-5

CDR3 DNA: TGTGCCAGCCGTGAAGGGCCGGGGAAGGGTTCAGAGACCCAGTACTTC
CDR3 protein: CASREGPGKGSETQYF
D gene: -
clone size: -
V gene: TRBV6-4
J gene: TRBJ2-5

CDR3 DNA: TGTGCCAGCAGTTTATCAGGGGTCGAGACCCAGTACTTC
CDR3 protein: CASSLSGVETQYF
D gene: -
clone size: -
V gene: TRBV27
J gene: TRBJ2-5

CDR3 DNA: TGCGCCAGCAGCCGTGGGGCAAGTGAAAAACTGTTTTTT
CDR3 protein: CASSRGASEKLFF
D gene: -
clone size: -
V gene: TRBV10-1
J gene: TRBJ1-4

CDR3 DNA: TGTGCCAGCAGCAGGACAGGGTCCTCCTACAATGAGCAGTTCTTC
CDR3 protein: CASSRTGSSYNEQFF
D gene: TRBD1
clone size: -
V gene: TRBV5-6
J gene: TRBJ2-1